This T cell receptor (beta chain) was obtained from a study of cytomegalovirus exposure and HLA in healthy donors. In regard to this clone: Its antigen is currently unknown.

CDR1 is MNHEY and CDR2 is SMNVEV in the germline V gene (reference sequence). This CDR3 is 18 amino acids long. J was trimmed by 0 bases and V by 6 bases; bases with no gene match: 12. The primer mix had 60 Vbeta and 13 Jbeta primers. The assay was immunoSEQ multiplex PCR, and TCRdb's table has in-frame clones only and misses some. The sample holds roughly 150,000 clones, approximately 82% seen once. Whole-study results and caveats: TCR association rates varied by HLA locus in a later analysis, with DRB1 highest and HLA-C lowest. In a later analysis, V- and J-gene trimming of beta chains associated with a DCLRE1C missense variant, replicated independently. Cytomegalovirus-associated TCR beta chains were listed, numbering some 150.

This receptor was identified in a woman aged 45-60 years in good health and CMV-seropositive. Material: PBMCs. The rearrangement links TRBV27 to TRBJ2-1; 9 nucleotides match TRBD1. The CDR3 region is CASRRSLPGQGSYNEQFF. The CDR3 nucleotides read TGTGCCAGCAGGCGCTCCCTACCGGGACAGGGCTCCTACAATGAGCAGTTCTTC.